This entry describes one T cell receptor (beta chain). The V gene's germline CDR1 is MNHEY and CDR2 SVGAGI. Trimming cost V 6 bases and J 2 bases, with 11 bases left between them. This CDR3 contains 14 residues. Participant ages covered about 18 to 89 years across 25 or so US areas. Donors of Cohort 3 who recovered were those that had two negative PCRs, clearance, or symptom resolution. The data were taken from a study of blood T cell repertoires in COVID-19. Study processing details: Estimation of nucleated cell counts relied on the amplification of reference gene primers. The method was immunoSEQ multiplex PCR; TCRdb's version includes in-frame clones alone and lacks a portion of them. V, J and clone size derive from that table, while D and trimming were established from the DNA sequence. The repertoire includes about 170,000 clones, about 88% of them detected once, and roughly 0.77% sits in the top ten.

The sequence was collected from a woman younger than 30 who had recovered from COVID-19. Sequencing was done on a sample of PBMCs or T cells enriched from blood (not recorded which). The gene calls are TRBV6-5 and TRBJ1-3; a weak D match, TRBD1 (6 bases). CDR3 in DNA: TGTGCCAGCAGGTTACAGGGAACTGGAAACACCATATATTTT. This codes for CASRLQGTGNTIYF.